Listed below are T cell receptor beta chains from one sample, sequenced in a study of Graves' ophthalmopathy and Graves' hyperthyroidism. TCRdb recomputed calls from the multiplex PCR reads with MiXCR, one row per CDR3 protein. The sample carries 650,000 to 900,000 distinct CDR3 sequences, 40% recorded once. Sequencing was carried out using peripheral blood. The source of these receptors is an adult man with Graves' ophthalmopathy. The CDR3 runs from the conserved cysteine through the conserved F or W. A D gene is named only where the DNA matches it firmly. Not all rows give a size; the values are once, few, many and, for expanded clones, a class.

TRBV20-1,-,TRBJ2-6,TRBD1,CSASRDRGLGGANVLTF,TGCAGTGCTAGCCGGGACAGGGGGCTGGGTGGGGCCAACGTCCTGACTTTC
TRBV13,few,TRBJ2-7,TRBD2,CASTGLAGVEQYF,TGTGCCAGCACGGGACTAGCGGGAGTAGAGCAGTACTTC
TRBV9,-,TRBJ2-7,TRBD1,CASSANRGSRSEEQYF,TGTGCCAGCAGCGCGAACAGGGGTTCCCGATCTGAAGAGCAGTACTTC
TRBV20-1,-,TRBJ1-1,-,CSGLRDSGKAFF,TGCAGTGGTCTTCGGGACTCTGGGAAAGCTTTCTTT
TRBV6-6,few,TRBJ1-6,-,CASSYSGGSSPLHF,TGTGCCAGCAGTTACTCGGGGGGCTCGAGTCCCCTCCACTTT
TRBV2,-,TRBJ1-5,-,CAGNLGSNSNQPQHF,TGTGCCGGCAATTTGGGGTCTAATAGCAATCAGCCCCAGCATTTT
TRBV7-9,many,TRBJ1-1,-,CASSLEGGLEAFF,TGTGCCAGCAGCTTGGAGGGGGGGCTTGAAGCTTTCTTT
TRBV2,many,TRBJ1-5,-,CASMLTGQPQHF,TGTGCCAGCATGCTTACTGGGCAGCCCCAGCATTTT
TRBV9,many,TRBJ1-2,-,CASSVEPDPTGYTF,TGTGCCAGCAGCGTAGAGCCGGACCCAACCGGCTACACCTTC
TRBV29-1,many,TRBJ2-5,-,CSVDHSGGETQYF,TGCAGCGTTGACCATAGCGGAGGAGAGACCCAGTACTTC
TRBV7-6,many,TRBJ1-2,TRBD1,CASSLSMSGGDGYTF,TGTGCCAGCAGCTTATCTATGTCAGGGGGCGATGGCTACACCTTC
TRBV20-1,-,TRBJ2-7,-,CSARVSAFWEQYF,TGCAGTGCTAGAGTATCGGCATTTTGGGAGCAGTACTTC
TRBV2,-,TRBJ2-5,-,CASSATAAQETQYF,TGTGCCAGCAGTGCTACAGCGGCCCAAGAGACCCAGTACTTC
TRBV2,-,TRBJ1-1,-,CASSEGAPHEAFF,TGTGCCAGCAGTGAGGGGGCCCCTCATGAAGCTTTCTTT
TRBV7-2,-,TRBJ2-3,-,CASSLGQVTDTQYF,TGTGCCAGCAGCTTAGGACAAGTCACAGATACGCAGTATTTT
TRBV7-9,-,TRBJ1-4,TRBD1,CASSFGTGGDEKLFF,TGTGCCAGCAGCTTCGGGACAGGGGGCGATGAAAAACTGTTTTTT
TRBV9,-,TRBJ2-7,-,CASSPRGRLSYEQYF,TGTGCCAGCAGCCCCCGGGGGCGGCTCTCCTACGAGCAGTACTTC
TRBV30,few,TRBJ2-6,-,CAWSVSGANVLTF,TGTGCCTGGAGTGTGAGTGGGGCCAACGTCCTGACTTTC
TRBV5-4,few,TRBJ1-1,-,CASSFVFVRATEAFF,TGTGCCAGCAGCTTTGTCTTTGTCCGGGCCACTGAAGCTTTCTTT
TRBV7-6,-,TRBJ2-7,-,CACSLGTPYEQYF,TGTGCCTGCAGCTTAGGAACGCCCTATGAGCAGTACTTC
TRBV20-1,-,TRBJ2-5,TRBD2,CSARGGGALGTQYF,TGCAGTGCTAGAGGCGGGGGAGCCCTGGGGACCCAGTACTTC
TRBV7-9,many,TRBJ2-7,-,CASSFGGEQYF,TGTGCCAGCAGTTTTGGGGGCGAGCAGTACTTC
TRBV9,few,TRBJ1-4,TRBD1,CASSVGGGLGKLFF,TGTGCCAGCAGCGTAGGAGGGGGCTTGGGAAAACTGTTTTTT
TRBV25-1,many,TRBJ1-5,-,CASSEGRGYQPQHF,TGTGCCAGCAGTGAAGGCAGGGGCTATCAGCCCCAGCATTTT
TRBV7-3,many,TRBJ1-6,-,CASSLRPGGNSPLHF,TGTGCCAGCAGCTTAAGGCCAGGCGGCAATTCACCCCTCCACTTT
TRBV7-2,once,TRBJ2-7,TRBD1,CASSPPGQGTGLRAQYF,TGTGCCAGCAGCCCTCCGGGACAGGGGACGGGACTACGAGCGCAGTACTTC
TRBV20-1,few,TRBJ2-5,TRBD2,CSARDTPGLRSQETQYF,TGCAGTGCTAGAGACACCCCGGGACTACGAAGCCAAGAGACCCAGTACTTC
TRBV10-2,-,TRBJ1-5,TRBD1,CASGGWPRGNQPQHF,TGTGCCAGCGGTGGTTGGCCCAGGGGGAATCAGCCCCAGCATTTT
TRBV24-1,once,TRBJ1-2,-,CASSLSHNYGYTF,TGTGCCAGCAGTTTATCACATAACTATGGCTACACCTTC
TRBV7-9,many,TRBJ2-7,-,CASSPSRGTTAYEQYF,TGTGCCAGCAGCCCCTCACGAGGGACAACGGCATACGAGCAGTACTTC
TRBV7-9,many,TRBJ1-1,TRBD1,CASSLQGAGNTEAFF,TGCGCCAGCAGCCTACAGGGGGCGGGGAACACTGAAGCTTTCTTT